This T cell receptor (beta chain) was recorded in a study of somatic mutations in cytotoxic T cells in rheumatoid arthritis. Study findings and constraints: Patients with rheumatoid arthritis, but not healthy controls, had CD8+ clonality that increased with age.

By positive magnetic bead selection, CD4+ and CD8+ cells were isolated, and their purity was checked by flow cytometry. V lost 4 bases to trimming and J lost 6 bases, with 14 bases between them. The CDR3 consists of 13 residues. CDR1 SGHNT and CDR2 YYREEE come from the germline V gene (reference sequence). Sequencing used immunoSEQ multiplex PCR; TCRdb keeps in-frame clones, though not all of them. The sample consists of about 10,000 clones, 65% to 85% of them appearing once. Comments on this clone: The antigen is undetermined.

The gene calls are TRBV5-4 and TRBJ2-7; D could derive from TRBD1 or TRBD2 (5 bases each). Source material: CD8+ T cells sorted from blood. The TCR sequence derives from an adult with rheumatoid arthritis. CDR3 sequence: CASSRSVGVEQYF. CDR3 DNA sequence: TGTGCCAGCAGCAGATCTGTGGGGGTCGAGCAGTACTTC.